The present entry profiles one T cell receptor (beta chain) with its context. What it binds is unknown. These data come from a study of vaccination effects on CD4 cells after COVID-19. In germline, CDR1 is MNHEY, CDR2 SVGEGT. This CDR3 is built from 14 residues. V lost 5 bases and J 5 bases, leaving 14 bases between the germline ends. TCRdb's table, derived via immunoSEQ multiplex PCR, lists solely in-frame clones and lacks some. This sample has tens of thousands of clones, with around 72% found just once. Peptide-pool stimulation followed by sequencing identified expanded antigen-specific CD4+ clonotypes in the ViraFEST assay. Culture proceeded for more than 8 days, and CD4+ T cells were then isolated. Prior SARS-CoV-2 infection was absent in the vaccine recipients, as shown by negative nucleocapsid antibodies.

The starting material was CD4+ T cells from PBMCs cultured with HCoV-NL63 spike peptides, obtained before COVID-19 vaccination. This rearrangement joins TRBV6-2 or TRBV6-3 to TRBJ2-3, with D maybe TRBD2 (6 bases). This TCR was sampled from a human donor who received a COVID-19 vaccine. CDR3 residues: CASSPRLGGDTQYF. The CDR3 DNA reads as TGTGCCAGCAGTCCCAGACTAGGAGGAGATACGCAGTATTTT.